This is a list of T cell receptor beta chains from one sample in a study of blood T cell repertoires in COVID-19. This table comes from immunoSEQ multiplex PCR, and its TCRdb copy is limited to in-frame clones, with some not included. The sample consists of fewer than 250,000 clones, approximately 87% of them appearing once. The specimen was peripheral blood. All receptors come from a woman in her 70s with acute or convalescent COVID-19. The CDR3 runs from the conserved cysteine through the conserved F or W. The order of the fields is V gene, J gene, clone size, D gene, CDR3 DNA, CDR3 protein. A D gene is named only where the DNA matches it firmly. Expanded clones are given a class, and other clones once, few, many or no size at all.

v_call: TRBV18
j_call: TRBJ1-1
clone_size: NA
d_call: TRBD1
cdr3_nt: TGTGCCAGCTCACCCTTGTTAGGGACAGGGGAGAACACTGAAGCTTTCTTT
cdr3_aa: CASSPLLGTGENTEAFF

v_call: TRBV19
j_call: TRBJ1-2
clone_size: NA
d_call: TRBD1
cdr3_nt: TGTGCCAGTAGTGGAGACAGGGATGGGAACTATGGCTACACCTTC
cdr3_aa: CASSGDRDGNYGYTF

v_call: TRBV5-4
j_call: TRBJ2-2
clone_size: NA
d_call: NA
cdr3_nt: TGTGCCAGCAGCGGAGCGAAAACCGGGGAGCTGTTTTTT
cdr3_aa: CASSGAKTGELFF

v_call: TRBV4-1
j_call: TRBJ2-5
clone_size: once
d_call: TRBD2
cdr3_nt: TGCGCCAGCAGCCAAGGGGGGGGACTAGCGGTCCAAGAGACCCAGTACTTC
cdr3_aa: CASSQGGGLAVQETQYF

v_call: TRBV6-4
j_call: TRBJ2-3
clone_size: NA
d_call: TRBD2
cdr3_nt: TGTGCCAGCAGTTATAGCGGGGGGGCGACAGATACGCAGTATTTT
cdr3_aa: CASSYSGGATDTQYF

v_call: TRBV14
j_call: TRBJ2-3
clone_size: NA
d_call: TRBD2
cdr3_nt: TGTGCCAGCAGCCTGGGACTAGCTTCTCACACAGATACGCAGTATTTT
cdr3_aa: CASSLGLASHTDTQYF

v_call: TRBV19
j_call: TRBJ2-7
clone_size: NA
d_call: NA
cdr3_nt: TGTGCCAGTAGTACCACGGACATATCCTACGAGCAGTACTTC
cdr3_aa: CASSTTDISYEQYF

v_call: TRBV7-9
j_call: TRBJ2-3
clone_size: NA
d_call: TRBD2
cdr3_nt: TGTGCCAGCAGCTCGCGGACTAGCGGGGGGGCCGAAGATACGCAGTATTTT
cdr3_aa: CASSSRTSGGAEDTQYF

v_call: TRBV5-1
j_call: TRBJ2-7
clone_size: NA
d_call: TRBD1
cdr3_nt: TGCGCCAGCAGCTCGAATGACAGGGGGCAATACGAGCAGTACTTC
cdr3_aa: CASSSNDRGQYEQYF

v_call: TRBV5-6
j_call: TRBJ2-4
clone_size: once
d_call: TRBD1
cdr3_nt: TGTGCCAGCAGCCGGTCACAGGGGGATAAAAACATTCAGTACTTC
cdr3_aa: CASSRSQGDKNIQYF

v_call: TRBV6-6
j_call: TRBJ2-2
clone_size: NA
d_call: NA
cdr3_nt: TGTGCCAGCAGGAGGACAAGCCTTAACACCGGGGAGCTGTTTTTT
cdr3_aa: CASRRTSLNTGELFF

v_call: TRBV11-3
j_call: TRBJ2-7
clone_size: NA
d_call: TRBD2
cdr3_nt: TGTGCCAGCAGCTTAGATCGACTAGCGGCCTACGAGCAGTACTTC
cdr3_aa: CASSLDRLAAYEQYF

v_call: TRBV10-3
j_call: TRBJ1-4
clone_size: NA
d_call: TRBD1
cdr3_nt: TGTGCCATCAGTTCCCCGACAGGGTTAAATGAAAAACTGTTTTTT
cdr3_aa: CAISSPTGLNEKLFF

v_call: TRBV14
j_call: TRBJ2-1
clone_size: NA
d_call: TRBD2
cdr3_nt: TGTGCCAGCAGCCCGGGACTAGCGGGAGTTCGGGAGCAGTTCTTC
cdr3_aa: CASSPGLAGVREQFF

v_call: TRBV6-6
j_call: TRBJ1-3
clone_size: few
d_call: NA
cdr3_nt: TGTGCCAGCAGTCAGGCGGCCTCTGGAAACACCATATATTTT
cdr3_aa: CASSQAASGNTIYF

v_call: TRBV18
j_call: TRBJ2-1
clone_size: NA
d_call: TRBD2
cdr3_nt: TGTGCCAGCTCACCACCGTCGGGGACTAGCGGGGGGGCACACTACAATGAGCAGTTCTTC
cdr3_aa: CASSPPSGTSGGAHYNEQFF

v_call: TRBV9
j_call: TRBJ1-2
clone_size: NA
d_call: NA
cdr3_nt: TGTGCCAGCAGCGTAGGGCAGGGCGGCGGCTACACCTTC
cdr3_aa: CASSVGQGGGYTF

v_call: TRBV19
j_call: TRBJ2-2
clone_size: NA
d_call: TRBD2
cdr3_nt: TGTGCCAGTAAGTCTAGCGGGAGGAGCACCGGGGAGCTGTTTTTT
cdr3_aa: CASKSSGRSTGELFF

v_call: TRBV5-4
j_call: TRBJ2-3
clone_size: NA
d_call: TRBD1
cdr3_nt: TGTGCCAGCAGCTCCGACAGGGGGCGAACAGATACGCAGTATTTT
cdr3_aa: CASSSDRGRTDTQYF

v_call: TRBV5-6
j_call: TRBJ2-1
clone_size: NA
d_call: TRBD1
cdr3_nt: TGTGCCAGCAGTTCGGGACAGGGTAGGAATGAGCAGTTCTTC
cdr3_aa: CASSSGQGRNEQFF

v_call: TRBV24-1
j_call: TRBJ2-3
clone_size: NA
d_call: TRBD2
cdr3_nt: TGTGCCACCAGTGACCGACTAGCGGGAGATTCAGATACGCAGTATTTT
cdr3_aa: CATSDRLAGDSDTQYF

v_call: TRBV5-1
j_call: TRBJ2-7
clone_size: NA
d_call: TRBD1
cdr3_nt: TGCGCCAGCAGCTTGGAACAGGGGACCTACGAGCAGTACTTC
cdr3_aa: CASSLEQGTYEQYF

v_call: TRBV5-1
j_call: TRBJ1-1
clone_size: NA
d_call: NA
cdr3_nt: TGCGCCAGCAGCTCGCGGGGCCCCATCCTGAACACTGAAGCTTTCTTT
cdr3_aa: CASSSRGPILNTEAFF

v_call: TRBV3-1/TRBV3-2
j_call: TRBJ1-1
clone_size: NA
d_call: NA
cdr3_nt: TGTGCCAGCAGCCAGAATCGTCAGGTAAAAGAAGCTTTCTTT
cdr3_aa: CASSQNRQVKEAFF

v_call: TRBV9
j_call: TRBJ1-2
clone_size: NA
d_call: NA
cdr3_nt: TGTGCCAGCAGCGTAGACCCCTCTCAGAACTATGGCTACACCTTC
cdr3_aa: CASSVDPSQNYGYTF

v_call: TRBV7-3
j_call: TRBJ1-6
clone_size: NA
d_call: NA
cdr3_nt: TGTGCCAGCAGCTTGACAGTCTCCTATAATTCACCCCTCCACTTT
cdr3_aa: CASSLTVSYNSPLHF

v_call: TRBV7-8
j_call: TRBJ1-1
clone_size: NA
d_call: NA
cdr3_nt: TGTGCCACCTCCCTAACAGGGTTGAGGAACACTGAAGCTTTCTTT
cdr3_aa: CATSLTGLRNTEAFF

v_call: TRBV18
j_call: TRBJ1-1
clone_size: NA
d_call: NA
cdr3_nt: TGTGCCAGCTCAACACAGCTCTCGGACACTGAAGCTTTCTTT
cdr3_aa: CASSTQLSDTEAFF

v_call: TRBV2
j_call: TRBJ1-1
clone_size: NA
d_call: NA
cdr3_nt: TGTGCCAGCAGTGATTCGGGAGGGAGCACTGAAGCTTTCTTT
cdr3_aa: CASSDSGGSTEAFF

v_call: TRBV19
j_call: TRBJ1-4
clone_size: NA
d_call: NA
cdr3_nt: TGTGCCAGTAGTATGGGTCAGGGAAGAGGCGAAAAACTGTTTTTT
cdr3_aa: CASSMGQGRGEKLFF

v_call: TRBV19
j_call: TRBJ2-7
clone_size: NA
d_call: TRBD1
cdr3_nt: TGTGCCAGTAGTCGGGACAGGGACTACGAGCAGTACTTC
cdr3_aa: CASSRDRDYEQYF

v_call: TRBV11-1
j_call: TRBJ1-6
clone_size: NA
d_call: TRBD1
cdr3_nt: TGTGCCAGCAGCTTCGAGGACAGGGTTGCTTCACCCCTCCACTTT
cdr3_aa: CASSFEDRVASPLHF

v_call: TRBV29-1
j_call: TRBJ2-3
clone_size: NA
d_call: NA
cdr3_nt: TGCAGCGTCACTTCCCAGCGGGGCACAGATACGCAGTATTTT
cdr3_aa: CSVTSQRGTDTQYF

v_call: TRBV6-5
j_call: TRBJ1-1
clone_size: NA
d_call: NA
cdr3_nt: TGTGCCAGCAGTTACTCTATGGGAGGGGTTGAAGCTTTCTTT
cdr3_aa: CASSYSMGGVEAFF

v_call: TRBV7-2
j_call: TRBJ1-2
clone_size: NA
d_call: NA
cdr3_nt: TGTGCCAGCAGCTTACGGGGGGGCTATGGCTACACCTTC
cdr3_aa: CASSLRGGYGYTF

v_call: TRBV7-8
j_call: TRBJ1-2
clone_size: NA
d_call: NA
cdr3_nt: TGTGCCAGCAGCCCTTTAACACAGGGTTTTCACAGTGGCTACACCTTC
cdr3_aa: CASSPLTQGFHSGYTF

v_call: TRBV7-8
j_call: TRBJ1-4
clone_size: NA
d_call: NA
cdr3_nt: TGTGCCAGCACCATCGGAAGGATCGGCAGGCCAACTAATGAAAAACTGTTTTTT
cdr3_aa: CASTIGRIGRPTNEKLFF

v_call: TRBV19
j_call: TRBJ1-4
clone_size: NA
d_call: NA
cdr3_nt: TGTGCCAGTAGTATCTCAGGGGAAAAACTGTTTTTT
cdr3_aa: CASSISGEKLFF

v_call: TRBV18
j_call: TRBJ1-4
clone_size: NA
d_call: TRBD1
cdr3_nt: TGTGCCAGCTCACCAACCGGGACAGGGGGCGCAGGTGAAAAACTGTTTTTT
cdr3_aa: CASSPTGTGGAGEKLFF

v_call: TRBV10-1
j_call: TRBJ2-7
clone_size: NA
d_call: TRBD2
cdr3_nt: TGCGCCAGCAGCGAGGCGGGAGGGCTGCCCCTAGGCGAGCAGTACTTC
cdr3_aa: CASSEAGGLPLGEQYF

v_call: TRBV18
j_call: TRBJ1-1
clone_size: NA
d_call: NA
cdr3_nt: TGTGCCAGCTCACTTGGACAGACCGTGAACACTGAAGCTTTCTTT
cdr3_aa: CASSLGQTVNTEAFF

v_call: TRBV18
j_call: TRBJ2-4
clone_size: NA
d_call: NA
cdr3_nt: TGTGCCAGCTCACCACCTGGGGGGATTCTTGGAAACATTCAGTACTTC
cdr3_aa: CASSPPGGILGNIQYF

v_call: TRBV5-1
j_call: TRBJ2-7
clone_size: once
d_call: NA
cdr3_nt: TGCGCCAGCAGCTTCGGGACATTCGGGCCCTACGAGCAGTACTTC
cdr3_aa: CASSFGTFGPYEQYF

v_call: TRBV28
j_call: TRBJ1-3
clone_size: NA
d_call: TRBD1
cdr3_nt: TGTGCCAGCAGTTTCGACAGGGAGACGAACACCATATATTTT
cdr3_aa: CASSFDRETNTIYF

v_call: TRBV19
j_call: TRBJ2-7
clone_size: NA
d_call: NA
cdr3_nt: TGTGCCAGTAGTATGAGCGGGCCTGGCGCCGAGCAGTACTTC
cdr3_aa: CASSMSGPGAEQYF

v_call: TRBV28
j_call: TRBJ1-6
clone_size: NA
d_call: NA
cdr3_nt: TGTGCCAGCAGTCATGATCTGCTTTCGGGCTCCTATAATTCACCCCTCCACTTT
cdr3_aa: CASSHDLLSGSYNSPLHF

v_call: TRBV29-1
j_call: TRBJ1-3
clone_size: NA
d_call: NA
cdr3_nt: TGCAGCGTTGCGGGCTCTGGAAACACCATATATTTT
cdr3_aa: CSVAGSGNTIYF

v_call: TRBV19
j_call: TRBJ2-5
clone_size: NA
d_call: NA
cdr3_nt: TGTGCCAGTAGTATCCCCATCGCAGGGACAAGGGATCAAGAGACCCAGTACTTC
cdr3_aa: CASSIPIAGTRDQETQYF

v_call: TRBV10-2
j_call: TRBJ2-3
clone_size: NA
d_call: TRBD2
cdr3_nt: TGCGCCAGCAGTGACACTAGCGGCAAAGGCGATACGCAGTATTTT
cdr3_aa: CASSDTSGKGDTQYF

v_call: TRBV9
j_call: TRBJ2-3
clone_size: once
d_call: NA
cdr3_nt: TGTGCCAGCAGCCCACCAGGGGCTAGCCGCTACCCCGATACGCAGTATTTT
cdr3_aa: CASSPPGASRYPDTQYF

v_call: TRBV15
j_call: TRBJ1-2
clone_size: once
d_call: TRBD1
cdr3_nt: TGTGCCACCAGCAGAGATAAGGGGGCCGCTGCGTCGGGCTACACCTTC
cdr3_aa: CATSRDKGAAASGYTF

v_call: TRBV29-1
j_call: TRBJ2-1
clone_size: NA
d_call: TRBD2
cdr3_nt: TGCAGCGGTCGGGAGGGCAGGGTGAGCAATGAGCAGTTCTTC
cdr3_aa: CSGREGRVSNEQFF

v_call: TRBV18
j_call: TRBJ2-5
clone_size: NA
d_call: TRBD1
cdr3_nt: TGTGCCAGCACGTTCGCATCGGGACAGGGGGAGACCCAGTACTTC
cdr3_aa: CASTFASGQGETQYF

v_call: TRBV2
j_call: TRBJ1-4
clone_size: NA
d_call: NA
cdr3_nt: TGTGCCAGCCGGGTTTTAGATGAAAAACTGTTTTTT
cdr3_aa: CASRVLDEKLFF

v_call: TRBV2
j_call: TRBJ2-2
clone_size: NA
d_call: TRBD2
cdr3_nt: TGTGCCAGCACTCGGATCGGGCGGGGGGCTAACACCGGGGAGCTGTTTTTT
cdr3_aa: CASTRIGRGANTGELFF